The next 9 T cell receptor beta chains were all read from a single sample in a study of regulatory T cells in long-lasting Graves disease. Arm-PCR of CDR3 regions and iRepertoire HTBI primers were used to build TCR beta libraries. Using its own MiXCR run on the multiplex PCR reads, TCRdb lists one record per CDR3 protein. In the table there are around 460,000 distinct CDR3 sequences, around a fifth of which are singletons. Time point noted: persistent/refractory GD, antithyroid drugs over 5 years with positive TRAb. From PBMCs, RNA was extracted and then used to make the TCR library. The specimen comprised peripheral blood mononuclear cells (PBMCs), sampled when the disease was refractory, from a patient treated with antithyroid drugs. These receptors all stem from a female donor with Graves disease.

This clonotype was recorded at least ten times. The chain uses TRBV20-1 and TRBJ2-7; D is perhaps TRBD2 (5 bases). The CDR3 is made up of 14 amino acids. With 0 bases removed from V and 6 bases from J, the gap between germline ends came to 15 bases. Germline-derived CDR1 and CDR2 are DFQATT and SNEGSKA (reference sequence). The CDR3 spells CSARDLRGSGEQYF. CDR3 bases: TGCAGTGCTAGAGATCTCAGAGGGAGTGGCGAGCAGTACTTC.

In this sample, this clonotype turned up many times. The chain links TRBV10-3 to TRBJ1-2; TRBD1 aligns across 12 bases. The CDR3 consists of 19 residues. V was pared by 6 bases and J by 4 bases, with 18 bases of the junction left unmatched. Germline V gene lookup returns CDR1 ENHRY and CDR2 SYGVKD. CDR3 sequence (DNA): TGTGCCATCAGCGATTTTCAAAAGGGACAGGGGGCGCGCGCCTATGGCTACACCTTC. This translates into CAISDFQKGQGARAYGYTF.

This clonotype showed up just a few times. In nucleotides, the CDR3 is TGTGCCAGCAGCCAAGGGTCAGGCATTCAGTACTTC. Amino acids: CASSQGSGIQYF. This chain uses TRBV3-1 with TRBJ2-4, with D unresolved. The length of the CDR3 is 12 residues. With 1 base removed from V and 9 bases from J, the gap between germline ends came to 7 bases. Germline lookup yields CDR1 LGHDT and CDR2 YNNKEL (reference sequence).

The chain couples TRBV20-1 to TRBJ1-4; 12 bases are a match to TRBD1. The CDR3 contains 16 residues. Germline trimming cut 6 bases from V and 4 bases from J; bases unmatched to any gene: 9. CDR1 and CDR2 from the germline V gene are DFQATT and SNEGSKA (reference sequence). The DNA of the CDR3 is TGCAGTGCCACCGGGACAGGGGGCGTCCTTAATGAAAAACTGTTTTTT. It yields the protein CSATGTGGVLNEKLFF.

This clonotype was found many times. V and J are TRBV7-2 and TRBJ1-2, with 7 bases fitting TRBD1. V lost 5 bases to trimming and J lost 4 bases; unmatched junction nucleotides: 10. The CDR3 length is 15 residues. Germline CDR1 and CDR2: SGHTA and FQGNSA. The CDR3 DNA follows: TGTGCCAGCAGCCCAACAGGGGTTGGGCCCTATGGCTACACCTTC. It yields the protein CASSPTGVGPYGYTF.

A few counts support this clonotype. The rearrangement joins TRBV30 to TRBJ1-1; D unresolved. This CDR3 region has 14 residues. V was clipped by 2 bases and J by 1 base, with 11 bases between them. CDR1 is GTSNPN and CDR2 is SVGIG in the germline V gene (reference sequence). The CDR3, as DNA: TGTGCCTGGAGTCTAGGGTGGGGGAACACTGAAGCTTTCTTT. This translates into CAWSLGWGNTEAFF. The full variable domain, completed using reference TRBV30 and TRBJ1-1, is SQTIHQWPATLVQPVGSPLSLECTVEGTSNPNLYWYRQAAGRGLQLLFYSVGIGQISSEVPQNLSASRPQDRQFILSSKKLLLSDSGFYLCAWSLGWGNTEAFFGQGTRLTVV.

The chain is built from TRBV7-6 and TRBJ1-1; D unresolved. Germline-derived CDR1 and CDR2 are SGHVS and FNYEAQ. This CDR3 is 13 amino acids long. The ends were cut back, 2 bases at V and 2 bases at J, with 6 bases in the middle. The CDR3 loop reads CASSLNINTEAFF. In DNA form, the CDR3 reads TGTGCCAGCAGCTTAAACATCAACACTGAAGCTTTCTTT.

Concerning this clonotype: A read error may be the cause here, since a much bigger clone is one base away. This is likely a read error, given that the CDR3 carries no conserved phenylalanine or tryptophan at its end. The rearrangement links TRBV24-1 to TRBJ1-2; 7 bases line up with TRBD1. The CDR3 runs to 15 residues. CDR1 KGHDR and CDR2 SFDVKD come from the germline V gene. V lost 4 bases and J lost 4; bases outside the gene matches: 8. The CDR3 loop reads CATSDANSGGYGYTS. The CDR3 DNA reads TGTGCCACCAGTGACGCGAACTCAGGGGGCTATGGCTACACCTCC.

The J gene is TRBJ2-7, the V gene TRBV6-2 or TRBV6-3; weak D call: TRBD2 (7 bases). CDR3 size: 20 residues. Germline V gene lookup returns CDR1 MNHEY and CDR2 SVGEGT. The ends were cut back, 2 bases at V and 5 bases at J, with 31 bases in the middle. CDR3 nucleotide sequence: TGTGCCAGCAGTTACCGGGGGGCCCCCTATAAGACAGGCCCCTGGGACGAGCAGTACTTC. As protein: CASSYRGAPYKTGPWDEQYF.